Listed below are T cell receptor beta chains from one sample, sequenced in a study of blood T cell repertoires in COVID-19. The method was immunoSEQ multiplex PCR; TCRdb's version includes in-frame clones alone and lacks a portion of them. The profile shows about 200,000 clones, around 79% of them singletons. The specimen sequenced was peripheral blood. These receptor sequences come from a woman aged 40-49 years with COVID-19, enrolled during active disease. CDR3s include the opening cysteine and the closing phenylalanine or tryptophan. D genes are given only for firm matches. Not every row has a clone size; where given, it reads once, few, many or a size class.

TRBJ2-7 | TRBD1 | TRBV30 | NA | TGTGCCTGGACCTACAGGGGACCACCCTACGAGCAGTACTTC | CAWTYRGPPYEQYF
TRBJ2-7 | NA | TRBV3-1/TRBV3-2 | NA | TGTGCCAGCAGCCAAGAAGGGGCTCTCGAGCAGTACTTC | CASSQEGALEQYF
TRBJ2-5 | TRBD2 | TRBV5-1 | NA | TGCGCCAGCACACTAGCGGGAGGAGGGGAGACCCAGTACTTC | CASTLAGGGETQYF
TRBJ2-5 | TRBD2 | TRBV7-9 | NA | TGTGCCAGCAGCCCCCTAGCGGGAGGGCTGGGAGAGACCCAGTACTTC | CASSPLAGGLGETQYF
TRBJ2-7 | TRBD1 | TRBV6-5 | NA | TGTGCCAGCAGGAAACAGGGGACCTACGAGCAGTACTTC | CASRKQGTYEQYF
TRBJ1-5 | NA | TRBV24-1 | NA | TGTGCCACCAGTGATCCCGACAGCCCCTATCAGCCCCAGCATTTT | CATSDPDSPYQPQHF
TRBJ2-7 | NA | TRBV5-1 | NA | TGCGCCAGCAGCCCGTCGACTAGTCGGAACGAGCAGTACTTC | CASSPSTSRNEQYF
TRBJ2-7 | TRBD1 | TRBV6-5 | NA | TGTGCCAGCAGCGTCGAGGACAGGGGCTACGAGCAGTACTTC | CASSVEDRGYEQYF
TRBJ2-5 | NA | TRBV6-5 | NA | TGTGCCAGCACCCGGGCCGGAGGACGGGAGACCCAGTACTTC | CASTRAGGRETQYF
TRBJ2-1 | TRBD2 | TRBV10-2 | NA | TGCGCCAGCATGAGGTCGGGAGGTAAGAATGAGCAGTTCTTC | CASMRSGGKNEQFF
TRBJ1-6 | NA | TRBV19 | few | TGTGCCAGCTCCGGGGCCTATAATTCACCCCTCCACTTT | CASSGAYNSPLHF
TRBJ1-1 | TRBD1 | TRBV12-3/TRBV12-4 | once | TGTGCCAGCAGTACCGGACAGGACACTGAAGCTTTCTTT | CASSTGQDTEAFF
TRBJ1-2 | TRBD1 | TRBV11-2 | few | TGTGCCAGCAGCTTAGGGACAGGGTCCTATGGCTACACCTTC | CASSLGTGSYGYTF
TRBJ1-6 | TRBD1 | TRBV2 | NA | TGTGCCAGCAGTGAACAGGGGGCGAACAATTCACCCCTCCACTTT | CASSEQGANNSPLHF
TRBJ2-3 | NA | TRBV7-8 | NA | TGTGCCAGCAGCTTAGGAGCCAGCACAGATACGCAGTATTTT | CASSLGASTDTQYF
TRBJ2-5 | NA | TRBV12-3/TRBV12-4 | NA | TGTGCCAGCAGTTCGGGGGTCCCAGAGACCCAGTACTTC | CASSSGVPETQYF
TRBJ1-6 | TRBD1 | TRBV7-8 | NA | TGTGCCAGCAGCACCGGACAGGGAACTACTCTGGCCCTCCACTTT | CASSTGQGTTLALHF
TRBJ2-2 | TRBD2 | TRBV7-3 | NA | TGTGCCAGCAGCAAATCTAGCGGGGGGAATACCGGGGAGCTGTTTTTT | CASSKSSGGNTGELFF
TRBJ2-2 | TRBD1 | TRBV18 | NA | TGTGCCAGCTCGATTCGACAGGGAGTAAACACCGGGGAGCTGTTTTTT | CASSIRQGVNTGELFF
TRBJ2-3 | NA | TRBV7-9 | few | TGTGCCAGCAGCTTATTATCTTCTCTTCGTACAGATACGCAGTATTTT | CASSLLSSLRTDTQYF
TRBJ2-1 | NA | TRBV18 | NA | TGTGCCAGCTCACCCGGACTGTATGGTGAGCAGTTCTTC | CASSPGLYGEQFF
TRBJ2-2 | TRBD2 | TRBV11-2 | NA | TGTGCCAGCAGCTTAGTTTGGGGTAGCGGGGGGGCCTCGGTGGAGCTGTTTTTT | CASSLVWGSGGASVELFF
TRBJ1-3 | TRBD1 | TRBV5-6 | NA | TGTGCCACCAAATACAGGGGCCCTGGAAACACCATATATTTT | CATKYRGPGNTIYF
TRBJ1-6 | TRBD1 | TRBV30 | NA | TGTGCCTGGGGAAAAGGACAGGGGGCCGGTTCACCCCTCCACTTT | CAWGKGQGAGSPLHF
TRBJ2-5 | TRBD2 | TRBV2 | NA | TGTGCCAGCAGTGTGACTAGCGGGGCACGGGAGACCCAGTACTTC | CASSVTSGARETQYF
TRBJ2-1 | TRBD1 | TRBV6-2/TRBV6-3 | few | TGTGCCAGCAGTTACCCGGGGACAGGGATAAATGAGCAGTTCTTC | CASSYPGTGINEQFF
TRBJ2-5 | NA | TRBV9 | NA | TGTGCCAGCAGCGTAGGCAGGGCGCGGGAGACCCAGTACTTC | CASSVGRARETQYF
TRBJ2-7 | TRBD1 | TRBV18 | NA | TGTGCCAGCTCACCCTATCGACAGGGGCTATACGAGCAGTACTTC | CASSPYRQGLYEQYF
TRBJ1-5 | NA | TRBV19 | NA | TGTGCCAGTAGTTTTCAGTGGTCCAGTCAGCCCCAGCATTTT | CASSFQWSSQPQHF
TRBJ1-2 | NA | TRBV6-2/TRBV6-3 | NA | TGTGCCAGCAGTTACCCGGATTCAGGGGCGCTTAACTATGGCTACACCTTC | CASSYPDSGALNYGYTF
TRBJ2-1 | NA | TRBV6-1 | once | TGTGCCAGCAGTGAAATCCTATCTTACGAGCAGTTCTTC | CASSEILSYEQFF
TRBJ2-7 | NA | TRBV18 | NA | TGTGCCAGCTCACCACTCCCACAGGAGACCTACGAGCAGTACTTC | CASSPLPQETYEQYF
TRBJ1-2 | NA | TRBV6-1 | once | TGTGCCAGCAGTGAAGCCGGGGGGCACTATGGCTACACCTTC | CASSEAGGHYGYTF
TRBJ2-3 | TRBD1 | TRBV15 | NA | TGTGCCACCAGCAGAGATTCGGACAGGTCGACGCAGTATTTT | CATSRDSDRSTQYF
TRBJ1-4 | TRBD1 | TRBV5-1 | NA | TGCGCCAGCAGCCAGCCAGGGACAGCAAATGAAAAACTGTTTTTT | CASSQPGTANEKLFF
TRBJ2-7 | TRBD2 | TRBV29-1 | few | TGCAGCGTTGGCGGGAGGGCCGACGAGCAGTACTTC | CSVGGRADEQYF
TRBJ2-2 | NA | TRBV7-9 | few | TGTGCCAGCAGCCCAGGGGAGTCCGGGGAGCTGTTTTTT | CASSPGESGELFF
TRBJ2-2 | NA | TRBV2 | NA | TGTGCCAGCACACTTCTAGGCGGGGTGAACACCGGGGAGCTGTTTTTT | CASTLLGGVNTGELFF
TRBJ1-1 | NA | TRBV11-2 | NA | TGTGCCAGCAGCTTACAACAGGGGAACACTGAAGCTTTCTTT | CASSLQQGNTEAFF
TRBJ1-1 | TRBD1 | TRBV30 | NA | TGTGCCTGGAGTGTACGGGGACAGCCGAACACTGAAGCTTTCTTT | CAWSVRGQPNTEAFF
TRBJ1-1 | NA | TRBV30 | NA | TGTGCCTGGTCCGAGGGCCAGGTCAAAGCTTTCTTT | CAWSEGQVKAFF
TRBJ2-5 | NA | TRBV21-1 | NA | TGTGCCAGCATGCCGGGTTCTCAACCCGAGACCCAGTACTTC | CASMPGSQPETQYF
TRBJ1-1 | TRBD1 | TRBV7-9 | NA | TGTGCCAGCAGCCCAGGGGGCAACTTGAACACTGAAGCTTTCTTT | CASSPGGNLNTEAFF